The present T cell receptor beta chain was sequenced within a study of T cell repertoires in cytomegalovirus infection. The wider study: The authors relied on CMV epitopes, both recently identified HLA-C-restricted and well-studied HLA-B-restricted.

Each CDR3 protein is one row after TCRdb ran MiXCR on the reads. The sample records 340,000 or so distinct CDR3 sequences, roughly 25% being singletons. V lost 3 bases to trimming and J lost 1 base, with 16 bases between them. Germline-derived CDR1 and CDR2 are DFQATT and SNEGSKA (reference sequence). The CDR3 has 16 residues. This clonotype showed up just a few times. Its antigen is as yet unknown. This chain uses TRBV20-1 with TRBJ1-5; D is possibly TRBD1 (6 bases). The sequencing used cultured PBMCs, collected from culture after CMV antigen stimulation. The clonotype comes from a human donor in good health (CMV status not recorded). Some clones in this sample may be carry-over from other donors' samples. The CDR3 coding sequence is TGCAGTGCTAGGAGGGGGGGGGAATTGAGCAATCAGCCCCAGCATTTT. The encoded protein is CSARRGGELSNQPQHF.